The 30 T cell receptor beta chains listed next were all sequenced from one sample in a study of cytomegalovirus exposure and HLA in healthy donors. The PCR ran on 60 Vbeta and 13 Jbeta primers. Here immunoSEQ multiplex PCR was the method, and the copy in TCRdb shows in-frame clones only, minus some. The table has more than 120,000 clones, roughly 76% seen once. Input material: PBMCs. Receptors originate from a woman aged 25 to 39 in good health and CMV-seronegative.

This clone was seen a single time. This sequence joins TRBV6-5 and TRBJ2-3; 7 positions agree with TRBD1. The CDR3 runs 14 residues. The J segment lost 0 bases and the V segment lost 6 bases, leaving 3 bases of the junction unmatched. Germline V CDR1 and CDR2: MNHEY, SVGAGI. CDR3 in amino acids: CASRSQGSTDTQYF. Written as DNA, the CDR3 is TGTGCCAGCAGGTCACAGGGGAGCACAGATACGCAGTATTTT.

This CDR3 is CASIPSSYNEQFF. The CDR3 bases are TGTGCCAGCATTCCTTCCTCCTACAATGAGCAGTTCTTC. The chain employs TRBV6-1 and TRBJ2-1, with D uncertain. V gave up 7 bases and J gave up 0 bases, with 7 bases separating them. This CDR3 spans 13 amino acids. CDR1 is MNHNS and CDR2 is SASEGT in the germline V gene.

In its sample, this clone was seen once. The CDR3 DNA follows: TGCGCCAGCAGCCCTTTGTCCGGGACCTCACGAGCGGGTGAAAAACTGTTTTTT. This sequence encodes CASSPLSGTSRAGEKLFF. The rearrangement uses TRBV5-1 and TRBJ1-4; tentative D call: TRBD1 (5 bases). The CDR3 has 18 amino acids. Trimming removed 4 bases at V and 7 bases at J, with 26 bases between. Germline CDR1 SGHRS, CDR2 YFSETQ. Complete variable domain (other parts from reference TRBV5-1 and TRBJ1-4): KAGVTQTPRYLIKTRGQQVTLSCSPISGHRSVSWYQQTPGQGLQFLFEYFSETQRNKGNFPGRFSGRQFSNSRSEMNVSTLELGDSALYLCASSPLSGTSRAGEKLFFGSGTQLSVL.

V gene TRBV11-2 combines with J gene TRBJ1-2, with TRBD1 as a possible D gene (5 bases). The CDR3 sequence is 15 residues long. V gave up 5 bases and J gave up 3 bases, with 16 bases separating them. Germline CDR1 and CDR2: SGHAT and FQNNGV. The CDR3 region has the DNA TGTGCCAGCAGCCTACCAATGGGGGGGGACTATGGCTACACCTTC. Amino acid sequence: CASSLPMGGDYGYTF.

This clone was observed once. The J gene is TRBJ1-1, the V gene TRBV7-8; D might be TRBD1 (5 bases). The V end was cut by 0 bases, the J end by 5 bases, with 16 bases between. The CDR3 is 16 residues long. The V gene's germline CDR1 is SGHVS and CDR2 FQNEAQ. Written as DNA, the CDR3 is TGTGCCAGCAGCTTAGCGAATCAGGGATTGGGGACTGAAGCTTTCTTT. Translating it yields CASSLANQGLGTEAFF. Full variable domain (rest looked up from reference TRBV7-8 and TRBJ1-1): GAGVSQSPRYKVAKRGQDVALRCDPISGHVSLFWYQQALGQGPEFLTYFQNEAQLDKSGLPSDRFFAERPEGSVSTLKIQRTQQEDSAVYLCASSLANQGLGTEAFFGQGTRLTVV.

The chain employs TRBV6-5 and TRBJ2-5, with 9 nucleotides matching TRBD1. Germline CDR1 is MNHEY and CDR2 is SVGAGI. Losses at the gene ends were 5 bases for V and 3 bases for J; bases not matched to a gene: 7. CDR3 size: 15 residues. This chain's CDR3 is CASSGTGLNEETQYF. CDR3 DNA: TGTGCCAGCAGTGGGACAGGGCTAAATGAAGAGACCCAGTACTTC.

DNA of the CDR3: TGCAGCGTTGAACAGGGTCGGCAGCACACAGATACGCAGTATTTT. Protein product: CSVEQGRQHTDTQYF. The chain employs TRBV29-1 and TRBJ2-3, with a tentative D call TRBD1 (5 bases). Trimming left V 2 bases short and J 2 bases short, with 14 bases between. The CDR3 totals 15 residues. CDR1 and CDR2 from the germline V gene are SQVTM and ANQGSEA.

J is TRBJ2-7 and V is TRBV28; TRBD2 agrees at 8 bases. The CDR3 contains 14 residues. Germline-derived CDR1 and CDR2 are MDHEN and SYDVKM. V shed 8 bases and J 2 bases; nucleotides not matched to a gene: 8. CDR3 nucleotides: TGTGCCAGCGAAGGGGGACTAGGGGCCTACGAGCAGTACTTC. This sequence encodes CASEGGLGAYEQYF.

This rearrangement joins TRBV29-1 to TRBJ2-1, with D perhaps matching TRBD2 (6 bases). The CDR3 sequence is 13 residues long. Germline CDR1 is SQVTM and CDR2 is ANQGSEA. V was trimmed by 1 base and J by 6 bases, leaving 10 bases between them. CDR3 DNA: TGCAGCGTTGAAGCGGGAGTGGGCAATGAGCAGTTCTTC. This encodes CSVEAGVGNEQFF.

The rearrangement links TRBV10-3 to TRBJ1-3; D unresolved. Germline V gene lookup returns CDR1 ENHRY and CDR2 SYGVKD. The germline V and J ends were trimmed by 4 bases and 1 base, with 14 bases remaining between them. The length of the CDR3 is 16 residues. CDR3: CAISAAEFISGNTIYF. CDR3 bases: TGTGCCATCAGTGCGGCGGAATTTATTTCTGGAAACACCATATATTTT.

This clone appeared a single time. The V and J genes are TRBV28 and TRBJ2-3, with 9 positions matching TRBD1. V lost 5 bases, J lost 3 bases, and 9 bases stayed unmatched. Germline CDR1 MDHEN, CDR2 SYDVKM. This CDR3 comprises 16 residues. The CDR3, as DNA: TGTGCCAGCAGTAACGGACAGGGGCCTCCAACAGATACGCAGTATTTT. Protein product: CASSNGQGPPTDTQYF.

The CDR3 loop is CASSRGQGNNEQFF. The DNA of the CDR3 is TGTGCCAGTAGCAGGGGACAGGGCAACAATGAGCAGTTCTTC. The V and J genes are TRBV19 and TRBJ2-1; TRBD1 aligns across 9 bases. Germline CDR1 reads LNHDA; CDR2 reads SQIVND (reference sequence). The CDR3 length is 14 residues. J gave up 5 bases and V 6 bases, and 5 bases lay outside the gene matches.

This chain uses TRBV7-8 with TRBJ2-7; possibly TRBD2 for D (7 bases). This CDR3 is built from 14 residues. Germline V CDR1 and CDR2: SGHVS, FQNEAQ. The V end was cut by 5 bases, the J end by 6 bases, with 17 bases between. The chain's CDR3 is CASSQGGGRAEQYF. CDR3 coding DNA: TGTGCCAGCAGCCAAGGGGGGGGTAGGGCCGAGCAGTACTTC.

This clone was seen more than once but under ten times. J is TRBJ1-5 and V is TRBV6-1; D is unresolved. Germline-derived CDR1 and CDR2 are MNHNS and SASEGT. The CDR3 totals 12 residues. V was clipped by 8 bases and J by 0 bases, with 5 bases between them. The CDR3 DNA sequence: TGTGCCAGCTCGCGTAGCAATCAGCCCCAGCATTTT. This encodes CASSRSNQPQHF.

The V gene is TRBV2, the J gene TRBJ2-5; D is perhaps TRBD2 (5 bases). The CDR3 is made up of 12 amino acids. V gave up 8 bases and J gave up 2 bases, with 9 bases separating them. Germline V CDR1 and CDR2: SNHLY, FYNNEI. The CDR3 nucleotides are TGTGCCAGCCAAAGGGAGCAAGAGACCCAGTACTTC. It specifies CASQREQETQYF. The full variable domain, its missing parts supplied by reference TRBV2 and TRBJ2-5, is EPEVTQTPSHQVTQMGQEVILRCVPISNHLYFYWYRQILGQKVEFLVSFYNNEISEKSEIFDDQFSVERPDGSNFTLKIRSTKLEDSAMYFCASQREQETQYFGPGTRLLVL.

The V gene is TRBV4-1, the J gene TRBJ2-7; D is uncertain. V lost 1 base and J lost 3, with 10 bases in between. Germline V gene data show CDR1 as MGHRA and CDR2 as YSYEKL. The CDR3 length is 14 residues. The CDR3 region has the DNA TGCGCCAGCAGCCAAGGCCCGGCTAGCTACGAGCAGTACTTC. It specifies CASSQGPASYEQYF.

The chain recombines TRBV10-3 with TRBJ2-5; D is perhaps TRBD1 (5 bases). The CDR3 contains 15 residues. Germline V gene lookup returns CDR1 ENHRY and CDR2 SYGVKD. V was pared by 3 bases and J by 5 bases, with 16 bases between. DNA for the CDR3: TGTGCCATCAGTGATGAACAGGTCCCTGGGGAGACCCAGTACTTC. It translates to CAISDEQVPGETQYF.

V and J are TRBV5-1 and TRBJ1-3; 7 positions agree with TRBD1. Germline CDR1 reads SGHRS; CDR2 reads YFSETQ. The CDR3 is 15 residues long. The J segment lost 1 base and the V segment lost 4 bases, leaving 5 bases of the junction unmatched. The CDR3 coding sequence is TGCGCCAGCAGCCGGCAGGGGGGATCTGGAAACACCATATATTTT. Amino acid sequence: CASSRQGGSGNTIYF.

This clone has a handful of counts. This chain's CDR3 is CAISEGTSGTGELFF. The CDR3 bases are TGTGCCATCAGTGAAGGGACTAGCGGGACAGGGGAGCTGTTTTTT. The chain employs TRBV10-3 and TRBJ2-2; 13 bases are shared with TRBD2. CDR1 is ENHRY, CDR2 SYGVKD, per germline. The CDR3 totals 15 residues. V lost 3 bases, J lost 8 bases, and 3 bases stayed unmatched.

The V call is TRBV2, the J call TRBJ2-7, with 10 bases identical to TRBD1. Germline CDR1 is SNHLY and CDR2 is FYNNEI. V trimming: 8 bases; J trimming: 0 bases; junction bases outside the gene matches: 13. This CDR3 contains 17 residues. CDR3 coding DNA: TGTGCCAGCTCAATGACAGGGGGCAATTTCGGCTCCTACGAGCAGTACTTC. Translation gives CASSMTGGNFGSYEQYF. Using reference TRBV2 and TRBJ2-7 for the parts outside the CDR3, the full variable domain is EPEVTQTPSHQVTQMGQEVILRCVPISNHLYFYWYRQILGQKVEFLVSFYNNEISEKSEIFDDQFSVERPDGSNFTLKIRSTKLEDSAMYFCASSMTGGNFGSYEQYFGPGTRLTVT.

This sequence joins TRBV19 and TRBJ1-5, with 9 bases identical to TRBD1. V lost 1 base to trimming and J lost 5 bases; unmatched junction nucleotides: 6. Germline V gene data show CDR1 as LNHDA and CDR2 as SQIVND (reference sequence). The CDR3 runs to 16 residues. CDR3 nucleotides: TGTGCCAGTAGTATAGTAACAGGGGGCAACTATCAGCCCCAGCATTTT. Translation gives CASSIVTGGNYQPQHF.

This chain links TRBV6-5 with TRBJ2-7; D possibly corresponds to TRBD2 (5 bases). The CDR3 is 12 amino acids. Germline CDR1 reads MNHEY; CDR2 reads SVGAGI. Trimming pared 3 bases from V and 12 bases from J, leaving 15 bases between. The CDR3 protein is CASSYSEGTRYF. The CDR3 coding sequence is TGTGCCAGCAGTTATTCCGAGGGCACCAGGTACTTC.

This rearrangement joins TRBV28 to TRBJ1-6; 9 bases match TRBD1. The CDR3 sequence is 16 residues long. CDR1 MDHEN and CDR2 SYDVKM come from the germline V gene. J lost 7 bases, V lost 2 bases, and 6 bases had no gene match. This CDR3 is CASSLDPGQGNSPLHF. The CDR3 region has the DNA TGTGCCAGCAGTTTAGATCCCGGACAGGGGAATTCACCCCTCCACTTT.

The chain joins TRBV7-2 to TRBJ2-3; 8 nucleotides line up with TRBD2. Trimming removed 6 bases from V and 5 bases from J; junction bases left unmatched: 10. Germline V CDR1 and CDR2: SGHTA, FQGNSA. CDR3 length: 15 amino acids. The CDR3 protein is CASSGTSGLGDTQYF. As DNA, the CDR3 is TGTGCCAGCAGTGGCACTAGCGGCCTGGGAGATACGCAGTATTTT.

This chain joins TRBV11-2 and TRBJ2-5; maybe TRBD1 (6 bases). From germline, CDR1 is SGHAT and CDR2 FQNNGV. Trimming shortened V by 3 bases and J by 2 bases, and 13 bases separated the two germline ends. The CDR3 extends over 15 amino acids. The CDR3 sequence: CASSFHGTLQETQYF. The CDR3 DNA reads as TGTGCCAGCAGCTTCCACGGGACACTACAAGAGACCCAGTACTTC.

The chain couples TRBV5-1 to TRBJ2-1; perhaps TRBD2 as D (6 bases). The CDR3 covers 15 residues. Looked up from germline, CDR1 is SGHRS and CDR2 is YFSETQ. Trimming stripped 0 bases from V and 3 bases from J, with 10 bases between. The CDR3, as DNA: TGCGCCAGCAGCTTGGATAGCGGAGGCTACAATGAGCAGTTCTTC. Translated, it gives CASSLDSGGYNEQFF.

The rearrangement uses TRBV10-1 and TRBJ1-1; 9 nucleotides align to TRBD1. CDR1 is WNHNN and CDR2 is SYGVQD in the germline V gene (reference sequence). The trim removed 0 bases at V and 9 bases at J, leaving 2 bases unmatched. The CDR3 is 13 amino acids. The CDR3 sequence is CASSESTGGKAFF. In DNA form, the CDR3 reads TGCGCCAGCAGTGAGTCGACAGGGGGTAAAGCTTTCTTT.

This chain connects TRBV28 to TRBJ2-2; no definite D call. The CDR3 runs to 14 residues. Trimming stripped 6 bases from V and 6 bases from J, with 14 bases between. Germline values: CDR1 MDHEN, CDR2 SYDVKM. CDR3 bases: TGTGCCAGCAGGCAGGCCGGTGTGTCCGGGGAGCTGTTTTTT. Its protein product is CASRQAGVSGELFF.

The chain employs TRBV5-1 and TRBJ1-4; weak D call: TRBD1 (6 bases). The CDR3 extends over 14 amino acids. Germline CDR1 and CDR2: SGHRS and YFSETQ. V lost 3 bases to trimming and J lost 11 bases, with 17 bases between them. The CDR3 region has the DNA TGCGCCAGCAGCTCGGGCCAGGGGAGTAGGAAACTGTTTTTT. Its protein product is CASSSGQGSRKLFF.

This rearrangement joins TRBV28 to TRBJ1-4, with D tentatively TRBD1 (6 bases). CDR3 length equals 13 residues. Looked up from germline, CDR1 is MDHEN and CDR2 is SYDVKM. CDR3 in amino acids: CASLGQRNEKLFF. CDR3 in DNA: TGTGCGAGCCTAGGACAGAGAAATGAAAAACTGTTTTTT.